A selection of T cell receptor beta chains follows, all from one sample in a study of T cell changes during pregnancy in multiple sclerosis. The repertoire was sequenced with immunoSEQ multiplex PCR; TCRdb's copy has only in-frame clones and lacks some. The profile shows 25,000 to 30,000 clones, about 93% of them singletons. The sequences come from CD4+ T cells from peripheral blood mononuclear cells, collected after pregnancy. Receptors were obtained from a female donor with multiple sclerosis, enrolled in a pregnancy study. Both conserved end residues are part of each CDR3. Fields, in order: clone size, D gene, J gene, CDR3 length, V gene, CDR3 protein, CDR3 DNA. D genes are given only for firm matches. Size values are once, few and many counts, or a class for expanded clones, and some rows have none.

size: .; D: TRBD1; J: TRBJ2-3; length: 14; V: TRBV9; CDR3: CASSEWTGADTQYF; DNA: TGTGCCAGCAGCGAATGGACAGGGGCAGATACGCAGTATTTT
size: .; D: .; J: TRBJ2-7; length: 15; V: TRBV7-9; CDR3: CASSLVPASSYEQYF; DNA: TGTGCCAGCAGCTTAGTACCCGCTAGCTCCTACGAGCAGTACTTC
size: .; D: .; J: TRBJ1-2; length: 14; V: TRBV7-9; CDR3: CASSPQGLSYGYTF; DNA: TGTGCCAGCAGCCCCCAGGGACTGTCCTATGGCTACACCTTC
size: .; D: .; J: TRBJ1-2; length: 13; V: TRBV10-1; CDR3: CASSERESYGYTF; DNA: TGCGCCAGCAGTGAGAGAGAGAGCTATGGCTACACCTTC
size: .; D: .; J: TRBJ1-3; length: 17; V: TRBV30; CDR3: CAWSVDPPGAAGNTIYF; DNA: TGTGCCTGGAGTGTGGATCCCCCAGGGGCTGCTGGAAACACCATATATTTT
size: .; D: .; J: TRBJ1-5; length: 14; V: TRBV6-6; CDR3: CASSYSADYQPQHF; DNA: TGTGCCAGCAGTTACTCCGCAGATTATCAGCCCCAGCATTTT
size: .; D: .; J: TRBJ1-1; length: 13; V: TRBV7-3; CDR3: CASSLQGNTEAFF; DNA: TGTGCCAGCAGCTTACAGGGGAACACTGAAGCTTTCTTT
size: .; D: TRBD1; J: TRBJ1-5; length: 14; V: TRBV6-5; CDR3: CASSRTGGGQPQHF; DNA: TGTGCCAGCAGTAGAACAGGGGGCGGCCAGCCCCAGCATTTT
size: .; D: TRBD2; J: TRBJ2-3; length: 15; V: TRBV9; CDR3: CASSLLGLAGDTQYF; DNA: TGTGCCAGCAGCCTACTAGGACTAGCGGGAGATACGCAGTATTTT
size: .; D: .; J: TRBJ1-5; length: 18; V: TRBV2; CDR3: CASSRASGFGGGNQPQHF; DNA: TGTGCCAGCAGTCGGGCTAGCGGGTTTGGAGGAGGCAATCAGCCCCAGCATTTT
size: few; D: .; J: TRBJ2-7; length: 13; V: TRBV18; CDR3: CASSAGANYEQYF; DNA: TGTGCCAGCTCGGCGGGGGCTAACTACGAGCAGTACTTC
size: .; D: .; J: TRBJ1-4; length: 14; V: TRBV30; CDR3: CAWSLAATNEKLFF; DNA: TGTGCCTGGAGCCTGGCAGCAACTAATGAAAAACTGTTTTTT
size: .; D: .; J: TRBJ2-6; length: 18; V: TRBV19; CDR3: CASRRMGPPLSGANVLTF; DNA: TGTGCCAGTAGGCGAATGGGGCCCCCACTCTCTGGGGCCAACGTCCTGACTTTC
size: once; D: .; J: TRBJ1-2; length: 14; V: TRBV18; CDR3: CASSPPGTPGGYTF; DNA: TGTGCCAGCTCACCGCCCGGGACACCGGGAGGCTACACCTTC
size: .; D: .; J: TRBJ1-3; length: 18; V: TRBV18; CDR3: CASSPQDGLFFSGNTIYF; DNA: TGTGCCAGCTCACCACAGGATGGGCTCTTCTTCTCTGGAAACACCATATATTTT
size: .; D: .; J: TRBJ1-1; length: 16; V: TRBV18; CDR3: CASSPREATMNTEAFF; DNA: TGTGCCAGCTCACCACGGGAGGCTACCATGAACACTGAAGCTTTCTTT
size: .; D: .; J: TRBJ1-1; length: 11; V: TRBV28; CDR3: CASSPGVEAFF; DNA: TGTGCCAGCAGTCCGGGGGTTGAAGCTTTCTTT
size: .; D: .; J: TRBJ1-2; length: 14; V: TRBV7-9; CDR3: CASSEANTGSGYTF; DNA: TGTGCCAGCAGCGAAGCAAACACAGGGTCTGGCTACACCTTC
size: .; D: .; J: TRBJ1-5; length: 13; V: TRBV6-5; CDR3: CASRIQPNQPQHF; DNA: TGTGCCAGCAGAATACAGCCCAATCAGCCCCAGCATTTT
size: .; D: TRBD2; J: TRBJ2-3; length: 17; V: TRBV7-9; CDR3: CASSQLRLAGHTDTQYF; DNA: TGTGCCAGCAGCCAACTCCGACTAGCGGGCCACACAGATACGCAGTATTTT
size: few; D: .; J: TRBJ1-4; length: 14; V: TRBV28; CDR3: CASSRTATNEKLFF; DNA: TGTGCCAGCAGTCGAACAGCAACTAATGAAAAACTGTTTTTT
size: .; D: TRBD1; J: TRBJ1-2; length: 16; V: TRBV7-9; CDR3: CASSLVETGGRNGYTF; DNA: TGTGCCAGCAGCTTAGTCGAGACAGGGGGTAGGAACGGCTACACCTTC
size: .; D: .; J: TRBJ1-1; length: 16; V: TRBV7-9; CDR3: CASSFSSRLMNTEAFF; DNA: TGTGCCAGCAGCTTTTCCTCCAGACTTATGAACACTGAAGCTTTCTTT
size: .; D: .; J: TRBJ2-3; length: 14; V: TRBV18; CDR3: CASSGTIFTDTQYF; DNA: TGTGCCAGCTCAGGTACAATTTTCACAGATACGCAGTATTTT
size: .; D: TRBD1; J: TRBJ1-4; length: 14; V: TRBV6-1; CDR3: CASTLGDRREKLFF; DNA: TGTGCCAGCACTCTGGGGGACAGAAGGGAAAAACTGTTTTTT
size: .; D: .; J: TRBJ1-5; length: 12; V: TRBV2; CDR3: CASTGLPGPQHF; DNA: TGTGCCAGCACAGGGTTACCAGGGCCCCAGCATTTT
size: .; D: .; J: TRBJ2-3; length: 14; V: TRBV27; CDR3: CASSPYRGTDTQYF; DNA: TGTGCCAGCAGTCCCTACAGGGGCACAGATACGCAGTATTTT
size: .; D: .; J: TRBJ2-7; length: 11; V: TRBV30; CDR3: CAWDRSYEQYF; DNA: TGTGCCTGGGACAGAAGTTACGAGCAGTACTTC